This TCR beta chain stems from a study of blood T cell repertoires in COVID-19. Study context: COVID-19 samples from acute and convalescent phases originated in the United States, Italy and Spain. Sample material is recorded as cDNA or gDNA derived from T cells, B-cell-depleted T cells, or PBMCs.

Original data processing: Quantification of nucleated cells was approximated via reference gene primer amplification. The table came from immunoSEQ multiplex PCR; TCRdb's copy has only in-frame clones and leaves some out. Clone size and the V and J calls come from that table; the DNA yielded D and trimming. There are over 95,000 clones in the sample; roughly four fifths occur only once, and 10% lies in the top ten. V was clipped by 5 bases and J by 4 bases, with 5 bases between them. The CDR3 is 11 residues long. Germline-derived CDR1 and CDR2 are LNHDA and SQIVND (reference sequence). This TCR was sampled from a human donor in a cohort sampled during active COVID-19. The chain has TRBV19 and TRBJ1-2; D is unclear. Sequencing was done on a sample of peripheral blood. DNA of the CDR3: TGTGCCAGTAGTCCAGGCTATGGCTACACCTTC. Amino acids: CASSPGYGYTF.